Listed below are T cell receptor beta chains from one sample, sequenced in a study of breast tumors, draining lymph nodes, adjacent tissues. TCRdb reanalysed the multiplex PCR reads using MiXCR and keeps one entry per CDR3 protein. This sample has about 130,000 distinct CDR3 sequences, with less than 20% found just once. The sample consisted of axillary lymph node tissue. The receptor source for this set is a female donor with breast cancer. Some clones in this sample may be carry-over from other donors' samples. Each CDR3 is given with its conserved first and last residue.

j_call v_call cdr3_aa
TRBJ1-2 TRBV6-5 CASSYGQDYGYTF
TRBJ1-2 TRBV5-4 CASSLVEQGIYGYTF
TRBJ2-5 TRBV6-2/TRBV6-3 CASRLAGGPVTQYF
TRBJ2-7 TRBV7-9 CASRYPGGEQYF
TRBJ2-3 TRBV10-1 CASSEGLAGRSTDTQYF
TRBJ1-1 TRBV3-1 CASSQGQGKAFF
TRBJ2-7 TRBV2 CASSAGGAYEQYF
TRBJ1-4 TRBV7-9 CAIMDREAEKLFF
TRBJ2-1 TRBV28 CASSLFGAGNNEQFF
TRBJ1-5 TRBV19 CASGDSGEHQPQHF
TRBJ2-5 TRBV14 CAGLGGRDQETQYF
TRBJ2-6 TRBV7-9 CASSLAVDSGANVLTF
TRBJ2-1 TRBV11-2 CASSWTGYEQFF
TRBJ2-3 TRBV24-1 CATSTISGGGDTQYF
TRBJ1-6 TRBV6-1 CASSLFRDSSNSPLHF
TRBJ2-1 TRBV20-1 CSARSGVAYNEQFF
TRBJ1-2 TRBV12-3/TRBV12-4 CASCSLGDYGYTF
TRBJ1-1 TRBV7-9 CASSSQEAFF
TRBJ2-3 TRBV20-1 CSAPIGVTDTQYF
TRBJ2-3 TRBV20-1 CSAYKRGGNTDTQYF
TRBJ2-7 TRBV20-1 CSARASPRLSDEQYF
TRBJ2-7 TRBV7-2 CASSARSTGSHEQYF
TRBJ1-6 TRBV7-9 CARQDRAGSPLHF
TRBJ1-2 TRBV6-1 CASSERRNYGYTF
TRBJ2-5 TRBV2 CASRATLGQETQYF
TRBJ1-6 TRBV7-9 CASSLTGDRSSPLHF
TRBJ1-5 TRBV19 CTSSAQGGHQPQHF
TRBJ2-3 TRBV11-1 CASSSRGGRGADTQYF
TRBJ2-1 TRBV7-2 CASSLAFASSYNEQFF
TRBJ2-3 TRBV7-9 CASSSPTGTQYF
TRBJ2-1 TRBV11-2 CASSFLAGYLNEQFF
TRBJ2-1 TRBV7-7 CASSLGTSGGEQFF
TRBJ2-5 TRBV6-5 CASSYWTSRETQYF
TRBJ1-6 TRBV18 CASSLRDRVNSPLHF
TRBJ2-1 TRBV20-1 CGVTTGLENEQFF
TRBJ2-1 TRBV20-1 CSAPLGSYNEQFF
TRBJ2-5 TRBV7-3 CASSRNREETQYF
- TRBV5-1 CASSLVGADTQHF
TRBJ2-1 TRBV6-4 CASSGDTYNEQFF
TRBJ2-3 TRBV5-1 CASSGGSDTQYF
TRBJ1-2 TRBV20-1 CSALRGQGASGYTF
TRBJ1-2 TRBV27 CASSLSAGTNYGYTF
TRBJ2-2 TRBV19 CASSLFTGELFF